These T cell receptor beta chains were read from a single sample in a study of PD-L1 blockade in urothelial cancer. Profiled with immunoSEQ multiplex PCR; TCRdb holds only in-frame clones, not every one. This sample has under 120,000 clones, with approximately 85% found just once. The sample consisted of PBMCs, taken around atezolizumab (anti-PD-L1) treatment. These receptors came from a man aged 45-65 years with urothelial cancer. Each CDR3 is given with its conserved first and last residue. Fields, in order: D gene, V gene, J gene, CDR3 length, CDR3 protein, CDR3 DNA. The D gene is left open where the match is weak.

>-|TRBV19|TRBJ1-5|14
CASRGAGDNRPQHF
TGTGCCAGTAGGGGGGCAGGGGATAATCGGCCCCAGCATTTT
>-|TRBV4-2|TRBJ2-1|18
CASMLLYSDAGSYNEQFF
TGTGCCAGCATGTTATTGTACTCGGACGCGGGCTCCTACAATGAGCAGTTCTTC
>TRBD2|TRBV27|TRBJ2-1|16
CASTPLAVNSYNEQFF
TGTGCCAGCACCCCTCTAGCGGTAAACTCCTACAATGAGCAGTTCTTC
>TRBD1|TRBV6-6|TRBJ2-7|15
CASSNRQGPLYEQYF
TGTGCCAGCAGTAACCGACAGGGTCCGCTATACGAGCAGTACTTC
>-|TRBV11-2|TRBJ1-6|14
CASSFGQLGSPLHF
TGTGCCAGCAGCTTTGGACAACTGGGATCACCCCTCCACTTT
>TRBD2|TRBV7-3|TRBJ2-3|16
CASSLMASGVTDTQYF
TGTGCCAGCAGCTTAATGGCTAGCGGGGTCACAGATACGCAGTATTTT
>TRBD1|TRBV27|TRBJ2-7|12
CASQDRGFEQYF
TGTGCCAGCCAGGACAGGGGTTTCGAGCAGTACTTC
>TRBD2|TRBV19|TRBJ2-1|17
CATGGSGRGSSYNEQFF
TGTGCCACCGGGGGTAGCGGGAGGGGAAGCTCCTACAATGAGCAGTTCTTC
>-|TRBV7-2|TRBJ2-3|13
CASSSTTLTTQYF
TGTGCCAGCAGCTCAACGACATTGACAACGCAGTATTTT
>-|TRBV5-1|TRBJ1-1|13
CASSKTANTEAFF
TGCGCCAGCAGCAAAACAGCCAACACTGAAGCTTTCTTT
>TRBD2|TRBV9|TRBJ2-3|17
CASSVVASGTSTDTQYF
TGTGCCAGCAGCGTAGTTGCTAGCGGGACTAGCACAGATACGCAGTATTTT
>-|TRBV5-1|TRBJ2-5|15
CASQTGVRLQETQYF
TGCGCCAGCCAGACGGGAGTTAGGCTCCAAGAGACCCAGTACTTC
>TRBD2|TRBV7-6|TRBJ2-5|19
CASSLEPPGLVKRRETQYF
TGTGCCAGCAGCTTAGAACCCCCGGGACTAGTGAAAAGAAGGGAGACCCAGTACTTC
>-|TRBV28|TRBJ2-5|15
CASSLRSGHQETQYF
TGTGCCAGCAGTCTGAGGAGCGGCCACCAAGAGACCCAGTACTTC